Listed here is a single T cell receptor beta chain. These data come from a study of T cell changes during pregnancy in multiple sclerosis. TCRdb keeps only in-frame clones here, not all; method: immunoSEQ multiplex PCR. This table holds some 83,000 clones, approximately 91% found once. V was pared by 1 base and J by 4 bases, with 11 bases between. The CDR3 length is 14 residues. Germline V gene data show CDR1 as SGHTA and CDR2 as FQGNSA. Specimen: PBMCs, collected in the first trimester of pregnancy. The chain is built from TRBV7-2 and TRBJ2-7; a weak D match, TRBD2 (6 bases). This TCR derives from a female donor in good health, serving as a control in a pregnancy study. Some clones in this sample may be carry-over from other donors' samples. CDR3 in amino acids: CASSLVRDFYEQYF. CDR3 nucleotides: TGTGCCAGCAGCTTAGTACGGGACTTTTACGAGCAGTACTTC.